What follows are 7 T cell receptor beta chains derived from one specimen sequenced in a study of molecular identifiers for immune sequencing clone quantification. From the PCR reads, TCRdb called clonotypes with MiXCR, one entry per CDR3 protein. This sample has 490,000 or so distinct CDR3 sequences; about 25% occur once, and the top ten carry around 0.76%. The sequencing input was naive CD8+ T cells from blood, with Jurkat cell RNA spiked in. Sample subset: FACS-sorted CD8+CD4-CCR7+CD45RA+ naive T cells. The receptors come from a human donor in good health. Some libraries in this study had Jurkat cell RNA spiked in.

This clonotype was seen many times. V usage is TRBV6-6 and J usage is TRBJ2-1; 8 positions match TRBD1. The CDR3 contains 12 residues. J gave up 9 bases and V 7 bases, and 5 bases lay outside the gene matches. Looked up from germline, CDR1 is MNHNY and CDR2 is SVGAGI (reference sequence). CDR3 sequence (DNA): TGTGCCAGCAAAGAACAGGGGGTTGAGCAGTTCTTC. It specifies CASKEQGVEQFF.

This chain links TRBV19 with TRBJ1-5; TRBD1 aligns across 7 bases. After removal of 5 bases from V and 5 bases from J, the junction contained 6 bases not matched to a gene. The germline V gene encodes CDR1 LNHDA and CDR2 SQIVND (reference sequence). The CDR3 extends over 14 amino acids. In nucleotides, the CDR3 is TGTGCCAGTAGTCAAGGGACAGCGTATCAGCCCCAGCATTTT. Its translation is CASSQGTAYQPQHF.

This clonotype showed up many times. The chain links TRBV14 to TRBJ2-3, with TRBD2 matching over 10 bases. V was clipped by 4 bases and J by 1 base; unmatched bases: 11. This CDR3 has 18 amino acids. The V gene's germline CDR1 is SGHDN and CDR2 FVKESK. This chain's CDR3 is CASSPRRVAGGRTDTQYF. The DNA of the CDR3 is TGTGCCAGCAGCCCACGGAGAGTAGCGGGGGGCCGCACAGATACGCAGTATTTT.

This chain connects TRBV6-5 to TRBJ2-1; D possibly matches TRBD1 or TRBD2 (6 bases each). CDR3 length equals 17 residues. V gave up 2 bases and J gave up 7 bases, with 21 bases separating them. Germline V lookup: CDR1 MNHEY, CDR2 SVGAGI. This CDR3 is CASSYRVLRGLLNEQFF. CDR3 in DNA: TGTGCCAGCAGTTACCGAGTACTACGGGGGCTGTTGAATGAGCAGTTCTTC.

Turning to this clonotype: A much larger clone is a single base away; this may be a read error. The chain recombines TRBV6-5 with TRBJ2-7; 9 bases align to TRBD1. J gave up 2 bases and V 6 bases, and 5 bases lay outside the gene matches. CDR1 is MNHEY, CDR2 SVGAGI, per germline. The CDR3 length is 14 residues. This chain's CDR3 is CASRAGTGTYEQYF. The DNA of the CDR3 is TGTGCCAGCAGGGCCGGGACAGGGACCTACGAGCAGTACTTC.

This clonotype showed up many times. The V call is TRBV6-2 or TRBV6-3, the J call TRBJ1-1; 9 positions agree with TRBD1. This CDR3 has 14 residues. Trimming cost V 6 bases and J 4 bases; bases outside gene matches: 6. Germline-derived CDR1 and CDR2 are MNHEY and SVGEGT. The DNA of the CDR3 is TGTGCCAGCAGCCCACAGGGGGCGGTCACTGAAGCTTTCTTT. This sequence encodes CASSPQGAVTEAFF.

This clonotype was seen repeatedly, ten times or more. V gene TRBV6-2 or TRBV6-3 combines with J gene TRBJ2-2; 8 positions match TRBD1. Looked up from germline, CDR1 is MNHEY and CDR2 is SVGEGT. The V segment lost 10 bases and the J segment 2 bases; nucleotides outside the gene matches: 9. CDR3 length: 15 amino acids. In nucleotides, the CDR3 is TGTGCCACATCGAATGACAGGGGAAACACCGGGGAGCTGTTTTTT. Protein sequence: CATSNDRGNTGELFF.